This paragraph reports one T cell receptor (beta chain). Its antigen is as yet unknown. This sample stems from a study of cytomegalovirus exposure and HLA in healthy donors. For the study at large: HLA-typed donors were the source of tens of millions of unique TCRs, which an early data release held. Study results and limitations: Certain indistinguishable V segments, among them TRBV6-2 and TRBV6-3, were excluded. Follow-up analysis later connected one missense variant in DCLRE1C with trimming of TCR beta V- and J-genes. Reportedly, HLA-A and HLA-B alleles of most subjects were accurately predicted from TCR beta.

This CDR3 has 13 amino acids. CDR1 and CDR2 (germline): SGHRS, YFSETQ. V lost 5 bases, J lost 8 bases, and 16 bases lay in between. Both 60 Vbeta primers and 13 Jbeta primers went into the PCR. Profiled with immunoSEQ multiplex PCR; TCRdb holds only in-frame clones, not every one. The sample has around 140,000 clones. Sequencing used PBMCs. This sequence joins TRBV5-1 and TRBJ1-2; maybe TRBD1 (6 bases). The TCR comes from a woman in her thirties or forties in good health and CMV-seronegative. This chain's CDR3 is CASRLGNRDGYTF. In nucleotides, the CDR3 is TGCGCCAGCAGACTGGGAAACAGGGACGGCTACACCTTC. Full variable domain (remainder filled in from reference TRBV5-1 and TRBJ1-2): KAGVTQTPRYLIKTRGQQVTLSCSPISGHRSVSWYQQTPGQGLQFLFEYFSETQRNKGNFPGRFSGRQFSNSRSEMNVSTLELGDSALYLCASRLGNRDGYTFGSGTRLTVV.